This TCR beta chain was found in a study of blood T cell repertoires in COVID-19. Study in general: Samples came from the United States, Italy and Spain, spanning acute and convalescent COVID-19.

Participants were placed into cohorts based on the clinical history they reported. How the authors handled the data: Reference gene primer amplification gave nucleated cell count estimates. Profiled with immunoSEQ multiplex PCR; TCRdb holds only in-frame clones, not every one. V, J and clone size were drawn from that table, and D and trimming were deduced from the DNA. The sample has some 250,000 clones; 90% to 95% are singletons. CDR3 length: 15 residues. J was trimmed by 9 bases and V by 6 bases; bases with no gene match: 12. Germline V CDR1 and CDR2: MGHRA, YSYEKL. The chain uses TRBV4-1 and TRBJ2-7, with 12 bases identical to TRBD1. The sequence derives from a human donor in a cohort exposed to, infected with or recovered from COVID-19 (not recorded which). The donor label of this sample is uncertain. Sequencing was carried out using PBMCs or T cells enriched from blood (not recorded which). CDR3 nucleotide sequence: TGCGCCAGCAGTTTCGATTCGGGACAGGGGGCCTTGCAGTACTTC. This translates into CASSFDSGQGALQYF.